Presented here are 22 T cell receptor beta chains from one specimen sequenced in a study of T cell responses to AZD1222 COVID-19 vaccine. Assay used: immunoSEQ multiplex PCR; TCRdb lists only in-frame clones, some missing. The sample has approximately 140,000 clones; more than 90% are singletons. The sequences come from peripheral blood, collected 28 days after the second AZD1222 dose. The receptors originated from an adult who received the AZD1222 COVID-19 vaccine.

The CDR3 nucleotides are TGTGCCAGCAGCGCCGGGGGGAGCTCCTATAATTCACCCCTCCACTTT. This encodes CASSAGGSSYNSPLHF. The J gene is TRBJ1-6, the V gene TRBV9, with TRBD1 as a possible D gene (5 bases). CDR3 length: 16 residues. V was shortened by 3 bases and J by 0 bases, with 10 bases between the two germline ends. CDR1 is SGDLS and CDR2 is YYNGEE in the germline V gene.

Written as DNA, the CDR3 is TGTGCCAGTAGTCCATGGCCGAGGGGTCCTACTTCCTACAATGAGCAGTTCTTC. Encoded protein: CASSPWPRGPTSYNEQFF. This sequence joins TRBV19 and TRBJ2-1; D possibly matches TRBD1 or TRBD2 (5 bases each). This CDR3 region has 18 residues. V gave up 5 bases and J gave up 1 base, with 21 bases separating them. CDR1 and CDR2 (germline): LNHDA, SQIVND (reference sequence). Combining the CDR3 with reference TRBV19 and TRBJ2-1 gives the whole variable domain DGGITQSPKYLFRKEGQNVTLSCEQNLNHDAMYWYRQDPGQGLRLIYYSQIVNDFQKGDIAEGYSVSREKKESFPLTVTSAQKNPTAFYLCASSPWPRGPTSYNEQFFGPGTRLTVL.

CDR3 DNA: TGCAGCGTTGTCCCCGGGACAGGGGGTTCGCCCTACGAGCAGTACTTC. Residues: CSVVPGTGGSPYEQYF. The rearrangement uses TRBV29-1 and TRBJ2-7; 11 nucleotides line up with TRBD1. The germline V gene has CDR1 SQVTM and CDR2 ANQGSEA. The J segment lost 2 bases and the V segment lost 4 bases, leaving 10 bases of the junction unmatched. This CDR3 spans 16 amino acids.

The rearrangement joins TRBV30 to TRBJ1-2; the D is unclear. Germline V CDR1 and CDR2: GTSNPN, SVGIG (reference sequence). Between the trimmed V and J ends, which lost 0 bases and 6 bases, there was a span of 11 bases. The CDR3 contains 13 residues. This CDR3 is CAWSVSRLHGYTF. CDR3 nucleotides: TGTGCCTGGAGTGTAAGCAGGCTCCATGGCTACACCTTC. The whole variable domain, remainder taken from reference TRBV30 and TRBJ1-2, is SQTIHQWPATLVQPVGSPLSLECTVEGTSNPNLYWYRQAAGRGLQLLFYSVGIGQISSEVPQNLSASRPQDRQFILSSKKLLLSDSGFYLCAWSVSRLHGYTFGSGTRLTVV.

The chain combines TRBV5-1 with TRBJ2-5, with unresolved D. Germline V gene data show CDR1 as SGHRS and CDR2 as YFSETQ. V dropped 0 bases and J dropped 5 bases, with 11 bases sitting between them. The length of the CDR3 is 14 residues. This CDR3 reads CASSLDRKWETQYF. Here the CDR3 DNA reads TGCGCCAGCAGCTTGGACAGAAAATGGGAGACCCAGTACTTC.

J is TRBJ1-1 and V is TRBV10-3; a possible D gene is TRBD1 (5 bases). This CDR3 region has 18 residues. Trimming took off 6 bases at V and 1 base at J, with 24 bases between the two ends. Germline assignment: CDR1 ENHRY and CDR2 SYGVKD. Written as DNA, the CDR3 is TGTGCCATCAGGAGAGGGGTAATTTCCGGCGCAGCGAACACTGAAGCTTTCTTT. This encodes CAIRRGVISGAANTEAFF.

The chain combines TRBV6-2 or TRBV6-3 with TRBJ2-5, with D hard to call. This CDR3 spans 12 amino acids. Germline V gene lookup returns CDR1 MNHEY and CDR2 SVGEGT. Trimming removed 4 bases at V and 4 bases at J, with 7 bases between. CDR3 sequence: CASSWMGETQYF. The CDR3 DNA reads TGTGCCAGCAGTTGGATGGGAGAGACCCAGTACTTC.

The CDR3 sequence is CSVAGSDTEAFF. The CDR3 DNA sequence: TGCAGCGTTGCGGGTTCTGACACTGAAGCTTTCTTT. This chain joins TRBV29-1 and TRBJ1-1; no clear D. The V and J ends lost 4 bases and 3 bases respectively, with 9 bases between them. Germline assignment: CDR1 SQVTM and CDR2 ANQGSEA. The CDR3 has 12 amino acids. The full variable domain, its missing parts supplied by reference TRBV29-1 and TRBJ1-1, is SAVISQKPSRDICQRGTSLTIQCQVDSQVTMMFWYRQQPGQSLTLIATANQGSEATYESGFVIDKFPISRPNLTFSTLTVSNMSPEDSSIYLCSVAGSDTEAFFGQGTRLTVV.

This chain links TRBV18 with TRBJ2-5, with a tentative D call TRBD1 (6 bases). The CDR3 consists of 16 residues. Germline CDR1 is KGHSH and CDR2 is LQKENI. The V end was cut by 0 bases, the J end by 6 bases, with 17 bases between. The CDR3 bases are TGTGCCAGCTCACCACCGGGGGCGACAGTCAGCCAGACCCAGTACTTC. It translates to CASSPPGATVSQTQYF.

With regard to this clone: A read error may produce the germline difference seen at one junction end. The chain joins TRBV6-5 to TRBJ1-3; D unresolved. Germline-derived CDR1 and CDR2 are MNHEY and SVGAGI. The CDR3 loop spans 13 amino acids. CDR3 bases: TGTGCCAGCAGTTACACAGTTGGATACACCATATATTTT. This codes for CASSYTVGYTIYF.

This clone was detected only once. The chain recombines TRBV11-3 with TRBJ1-2, with TRBD1 matching over 10 bases. Looked up from germline, CDR1 is SGHNT and CDR2 is YENEEA. The CDR3 consists of 15 residues. V lost 4 bases and J lost 2; bases outside the gene matches: 4. The CDR3 sequence: CASSSGQGTNYGYTF. DNA for the CDR3: TGTGCCAGCAGCTCGGGACAGGGGACCAACTATGGCTACACCTTC.

The gene calls are TRBV19 and TRBJ1-1; TRBD1 agrees at 10 bases. This CDR3 has 15 residues. Germline V gene lookup returns CDR1 LNHDA and CDR2 SQIVND (reference sequence). The junction had 6 bases not matched to a gene; V was cut back by 3 bases and J by 5 bases. CDR3 amino acids: CASSIWDRGQTEAFF. CDR3 bases: TGTGCCAGTAGTATTTGGGACAGGGGACAGACTGAAGCTTTCTTT.

This rearrangement joins TRBV5-1 to TRBJ1-4; TRBD1 aligns across 10 bases. Germline values: CDR1 SGHRS, CDR2 YFSETQ. The V segment lost 4 bases and the J segment 3 bases; nucleotides outside the gene matches: 3. The CDR3 is 15 residues long. CDR3 coding DNA: TGCGCCAGCAGCCGACAGGGGGCTTCTAATGAAAAACTGTTTTTT. This gives the protein CASSRQGASNEKLFF.

This clone was counted between two and nine times. The V gene is TRBV30, the J gene TRBJ1-1, with D uncertain. With 3 bases removed from V and 1 base from J, the gap between germline ends came to 9 bases. Germline V lookup: CDR1 GTSNPN, CDR2 SVGIG (reference sequence). This CDR3 has 13 residues. The CDR3 bases are TGTGCCTGGAGGACCTTTCCGAACACTGAAGCTTTCTTT. It translates to CAWRTFPNTEAFF.

This chain links TRBV5-1 with TRBJ1-2, with TRBD1 identical over 7 bases. The CDR3 loop spans 15 amino acids. The J segment lost 8 bases and the V segment lost 0 bases, leaving 10 bases of the junction unmatched. Germline V gene sequence: CDR1 SGHRS, CDR2 YFSETQ. The CDR3 here is CASSLALTGTSGYTF. CDR3 coding DNA: TGCGCCAGCAGCTTGGCTCTGACAGGGACGAGCGGCTACACCTTC.

The chain links TRBV14 to TRBJ1-1, with 7 nucleotides matching TRBD1. CDR1 is SGHDN, CDR2 FVKESK, per germline. V lost 4 bases to trimming and J lost 0 bases; unmatched junction nucleotides: 5. The CDR3 has 15 amino acids. CDR3 residues: CASSRRDSMNTEAFF. CDR3 bases: TGTGCCAGCAGCCGCCGGGACAGCATGAACACTGAAGCTTTCTTT.

The V and J genes are TRBV7-3 and TRBJ1-5; no reliable D call. The V gene's germline CDR1 is SGHTA and CDR2 FQGTGA. Trimming took 4 bases from V and 2 from J, leaving 6 bases between them. This CDR3 has 13 residues. CDR3 coding DNA: TGTGCCAGCAGCTCCTCAGGCAATCAGCCCCAGCATTTT. Its protein is CASSSSGNQPQHF.

V is TRBV5-5 and J is TRBJ1-1; 9 bases align to TRBD1. The CDR3 has 16 amino acids. CDR1 and CDR2 from the germline V gene are SGHKS and YYEKEE (reference sequence). Germline trimming cut 3 bases from V and 2 bases from J; bases unmatched to any gene: 8. CDR3 amino acids: CASSWGTGLLNTEAFF. The CDR3 coding sequence is TGTGCCAGCAGCTGGGGGACAGGGCTACTAAACACTGAAGCTTTCTTT.

The V and J genes are TRBV9 and TRBJ1-6, with 9 bases identical to TRBD1. Trimming at V came to 3 bases and at J to 10 bases, leaving 8 bases not matched to a gene. This CDR3 contains 15 residues. Germline V CDR1 and CDR2: SGDLS, YYNGEE. The CDR3 region has the DNA TGTGCCAGCAGCGCGCAAGGACAGGGGTACTCACCCCTCCACTTT. Protein product: CASSAQGQGYSPLHF. Complete variable domain (other parts from reference TRBV9 and TRBJ1-6): DSGVTQTPKHLITATGQRVTLRCSPRSGDLSVYWYQQSLDQGLQFLIQYYNGEERAKGNILERFSAQQFPDLHSELNLSSLELGDSALYFCASSAQGQGYSPLHFGNGTRLTVT.

J is TRBJ1-2 and V is TRBV2; D is unresolved. The CDR3 length is 14 residues. The V end lost 6 bases, the J end lost 2 bases, and 13 bases lay between the germline ends. Germline loops: CDR1 SNHLY, CDR2 FYNNEI. DNA of the CDR3: TGTGCCAGCAGCTCGGAAGGGCAGAACTATGGCTACACCTTC. The encoded protein is CASSSEGQNYGYTF. The whole variable domain, remainder taken from reference TRBV2 and TRBJ1-2, is EPEVTQTPSHQVTQMGQEVILRCVPISNHLYFYWYRQILGQKVEFLVSFYNNEISEKSEIFDDQFSVERPDGSNFTLKIRSTKLEDSAMYFCASSSEGQNYGYTFGSGTRLTVV.

CDR3 region: CASSDPFRSGNTIYF. Written as DNA, the CDR3 is TGTGCCAGCAGTGACCCCTTTCGCTCTGGAAACACCATATATTTT. The chain is built from TRBV25-1 and TRBJ1-3; D call uncertain. V was pared by 3 bases and J by 0 bases, with 9 bases between. The CDR3 is made up of 15 amino acids. Germline loops: CDR1 MGHDK, CDR2 SYGVNS.

The chain recombines TRBV27 with TRBJ2-7; tentative D call: TRBD2 (6 bases). V gave up 4 bases and J gave up 5 bases, with 15 bases separating them. Germline CDR1 is MNHEY and CDR2 is SMNVEV (reference sequence). This CDR3 has 14 amino acids. The CDR3, as DNA: TGTGCCAGCAGTTCGGGACTGCGAAACCACGAGCAGTACGTC. It is translated as CASSSGLRNHEQYV.